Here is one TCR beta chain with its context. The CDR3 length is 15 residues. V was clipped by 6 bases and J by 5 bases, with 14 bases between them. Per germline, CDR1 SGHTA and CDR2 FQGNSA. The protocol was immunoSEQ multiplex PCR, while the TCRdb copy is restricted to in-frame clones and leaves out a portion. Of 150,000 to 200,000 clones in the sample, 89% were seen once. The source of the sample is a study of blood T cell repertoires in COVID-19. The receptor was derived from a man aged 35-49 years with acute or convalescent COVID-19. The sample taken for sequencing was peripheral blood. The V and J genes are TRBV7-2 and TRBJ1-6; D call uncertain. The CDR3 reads CASRPGGVNNSPLHF. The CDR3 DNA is TGTGCCAGCAGGCCCGGCGGGGTAAATAATTCACCCCTCCACTTT.